The TCR beta chain described here comes from a study of vaccination and CD4 T cells after COVID-19. On the study more broadly: Convalescent participants consisted of six males and four females, two being Hispanic. The post-COVID sampling time was a median about 100 days after diagnosis, ranging from 35 to 161. Median time from second vaccine dose to sampling was 72 days (14 to 241).

Germline assignment: CDR1 SGHVS and CDR2 FQNEAQ. There are 14 residues in the CDR3. V was pared by 1 base and J by 6 bases, with 13 bases between. Documented time point: late sampling 161 to 241 days after vaccination in a few convalescent patients. TCRdb reprocessed the PCR reads with MiXCR, giving one entry per CDR3 protein. The data contain just over 35,000 distinct CDR3 sequences, 36% of them singletons. This clonotype originated in a human donor who had recovered from COVID-19. This chain uses TRBV7-8 with TRBJ2-7; weak D call: TRBD2 (5 bases). The source material was CD4+ T cells from blood, sampled about 7 months after SARS-CoV-2 vaccination. CDR3 amino acids: CASSLGGSKGEQYF. The DNA for the CDR3 is TGTGCCAGCAGCTTAGGAGGGAGTAAGGGCGAGCAGTACTTC.